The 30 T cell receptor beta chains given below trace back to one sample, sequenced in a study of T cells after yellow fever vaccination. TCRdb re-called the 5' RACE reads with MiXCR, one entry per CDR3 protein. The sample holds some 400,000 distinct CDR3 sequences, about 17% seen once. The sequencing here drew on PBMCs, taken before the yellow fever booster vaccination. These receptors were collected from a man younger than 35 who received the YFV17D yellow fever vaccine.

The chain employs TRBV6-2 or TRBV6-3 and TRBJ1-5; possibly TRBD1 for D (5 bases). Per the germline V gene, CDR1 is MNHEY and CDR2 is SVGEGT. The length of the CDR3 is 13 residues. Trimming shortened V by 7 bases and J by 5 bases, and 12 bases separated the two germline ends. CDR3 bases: TGTGCCAGCACCTACTGGGGGGATCAGCCCCAGCATTTT. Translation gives CASTYWGDQPQHF.

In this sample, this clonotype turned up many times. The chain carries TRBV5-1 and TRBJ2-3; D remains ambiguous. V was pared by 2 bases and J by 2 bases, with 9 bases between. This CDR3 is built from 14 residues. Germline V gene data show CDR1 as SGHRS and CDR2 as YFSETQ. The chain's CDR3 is CASSFSDITDTQYF. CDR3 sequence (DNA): TGCGCCAGCAGCTTCTCCGATATCACAGATACGCAGTATTTT.

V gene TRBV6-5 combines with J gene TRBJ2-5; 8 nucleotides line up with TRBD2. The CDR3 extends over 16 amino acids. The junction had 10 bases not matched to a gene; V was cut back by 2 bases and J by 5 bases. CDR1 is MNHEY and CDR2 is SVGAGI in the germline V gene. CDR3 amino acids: CASSYGVAGTRETQYF. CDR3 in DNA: TGTGCCAGCAGTTACGGGGTAGCGGGGACTCGGGAGACCCAGTACTTC.

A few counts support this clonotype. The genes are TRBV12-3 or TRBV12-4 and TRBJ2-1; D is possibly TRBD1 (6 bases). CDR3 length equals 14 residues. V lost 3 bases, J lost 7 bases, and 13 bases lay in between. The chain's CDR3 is CASSFFGGGNEQFF. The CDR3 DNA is TGTGCCAGCAGTTTTTTTGGGGGCGGGAATGAGCAGTTCTTC.

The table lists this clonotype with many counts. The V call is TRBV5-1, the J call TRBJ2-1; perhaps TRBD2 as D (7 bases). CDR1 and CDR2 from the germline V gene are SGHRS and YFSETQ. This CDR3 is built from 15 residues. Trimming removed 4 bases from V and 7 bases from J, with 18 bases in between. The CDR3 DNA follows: TGCGCCAGCAGCCCTCGTGGCGGGGGCCCTAATGAGCAGTTCTTC. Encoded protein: CASSPRGGGPNEQFF.

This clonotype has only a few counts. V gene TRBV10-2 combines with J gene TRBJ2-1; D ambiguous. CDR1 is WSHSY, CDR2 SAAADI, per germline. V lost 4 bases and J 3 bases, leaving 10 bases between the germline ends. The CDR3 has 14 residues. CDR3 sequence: CASSAGVVYNEQFF. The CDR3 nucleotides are TGCGCCAGCAGTGCGGGTGTAGTCTACAATGAGCAGTTCTTC.

DNA of the CDR3: TGTGCCAGCAGTTCAACAGGGTTCAATGAGCAGTTCTTC. It codes for CASSSTGFNEQFF. The J gene is TRBJ2-1, the V gene TRBV12-3 or TRBV12-4; a weak D match, TRBD1 (6 bases). Trimming removed 4 bases at V and 6 bases at J, with 10 bases between. The CDR3 has 13 amino acids.

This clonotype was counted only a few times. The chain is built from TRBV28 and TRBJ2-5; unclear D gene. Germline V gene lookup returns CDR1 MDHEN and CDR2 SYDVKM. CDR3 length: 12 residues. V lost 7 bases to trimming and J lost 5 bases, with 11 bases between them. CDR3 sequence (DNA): TGTGCCAGCACTCAAAAGGCTGAGACCCAGTACTTC. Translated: CASTQKAETQYF.

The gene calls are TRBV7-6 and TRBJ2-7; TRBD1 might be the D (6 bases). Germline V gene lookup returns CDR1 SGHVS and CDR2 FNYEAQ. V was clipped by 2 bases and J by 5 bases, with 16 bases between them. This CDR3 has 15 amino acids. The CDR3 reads CASSLSDSLSDEQYV. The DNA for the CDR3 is TGTGCCAGCAGCTTATCGGACAGCTTGTCGGACGAGCAGTACGTC.

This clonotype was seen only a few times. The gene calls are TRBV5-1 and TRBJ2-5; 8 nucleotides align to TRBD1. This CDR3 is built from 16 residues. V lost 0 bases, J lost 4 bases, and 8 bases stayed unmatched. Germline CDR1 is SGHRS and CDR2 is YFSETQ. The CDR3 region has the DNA TGCGCCAGCAGCTTGGGGGCAGGGGGCGGCGGAGAGACCCAGTACTTC. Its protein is CASSLGAGGGGETQYF.

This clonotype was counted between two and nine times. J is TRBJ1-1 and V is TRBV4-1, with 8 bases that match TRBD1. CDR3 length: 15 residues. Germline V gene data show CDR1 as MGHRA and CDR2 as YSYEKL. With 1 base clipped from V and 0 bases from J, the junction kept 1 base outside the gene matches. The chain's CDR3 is CASSQGQGLNTEAFF. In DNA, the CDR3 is TGCGCCAGCAGCCAAGGACAGGGGCTGAACACTGAAGCTTTCTTT.

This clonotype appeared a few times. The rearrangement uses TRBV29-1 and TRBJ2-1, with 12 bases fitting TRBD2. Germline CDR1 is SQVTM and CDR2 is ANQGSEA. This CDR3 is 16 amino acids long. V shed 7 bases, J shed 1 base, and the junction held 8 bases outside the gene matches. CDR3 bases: TGCAGCGCGCACATGGGACTAGCGGGTTCCTACAATGAGCAGTTCTTC. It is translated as CSAHMGLAGSYNEQFF.

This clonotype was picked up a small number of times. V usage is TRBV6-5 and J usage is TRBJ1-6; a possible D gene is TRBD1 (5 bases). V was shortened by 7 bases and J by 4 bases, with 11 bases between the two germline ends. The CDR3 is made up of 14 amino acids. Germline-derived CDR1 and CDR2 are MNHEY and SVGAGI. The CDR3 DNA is TGTGCCAGCACCCCGGGACCATATAATTCACCCCTCCACTTT. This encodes CASTPGPYNSPLHF.

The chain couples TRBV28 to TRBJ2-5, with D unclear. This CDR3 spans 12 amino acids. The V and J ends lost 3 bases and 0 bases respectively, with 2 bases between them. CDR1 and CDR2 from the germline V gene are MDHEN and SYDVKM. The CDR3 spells CASSFNQETQYF. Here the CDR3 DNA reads TGTGCCAGCAGTTTTAACCAAGAGACCCAGTACTTC.

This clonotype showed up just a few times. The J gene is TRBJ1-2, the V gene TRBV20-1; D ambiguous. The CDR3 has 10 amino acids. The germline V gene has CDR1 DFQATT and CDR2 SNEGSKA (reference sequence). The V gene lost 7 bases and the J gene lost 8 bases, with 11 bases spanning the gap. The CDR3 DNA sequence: TGCAGTGTATTCGTGGGGGGCTACACCTTC. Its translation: CSVFVGGYTF.

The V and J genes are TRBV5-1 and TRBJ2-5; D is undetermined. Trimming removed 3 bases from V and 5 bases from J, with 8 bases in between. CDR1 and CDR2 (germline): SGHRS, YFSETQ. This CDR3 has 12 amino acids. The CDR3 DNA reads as TGCGCCAGCAGCTCTATGCATGAGACCCAGTACTTC. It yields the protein CASSSMHETQYF.

The CDR3 loop is CASSERIEGTQYF. The CDR3 DNA reads as TGTGCCAGCAGTGAACGAATTGAGGGTACGCAGTATTTT. V is TRBV2 and J is TRBJ2-3, with D perhaps TRBD2 (5 bases). The V gene lost 2 bases and the J gene lost 8 bases, with 11 bases spanning the gap. Germline loops: CDR1 SNHLY, CDR2 FYNNEI. This CDR3 is 13 amino acids long.

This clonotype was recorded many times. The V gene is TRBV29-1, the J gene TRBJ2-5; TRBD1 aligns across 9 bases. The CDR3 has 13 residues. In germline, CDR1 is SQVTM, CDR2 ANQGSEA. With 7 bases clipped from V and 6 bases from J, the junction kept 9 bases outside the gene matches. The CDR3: CSATQGAGKTQYF. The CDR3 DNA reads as TGCAGCGCAACACAGGGGGCAGGAAAGACCCAGTACTTC.

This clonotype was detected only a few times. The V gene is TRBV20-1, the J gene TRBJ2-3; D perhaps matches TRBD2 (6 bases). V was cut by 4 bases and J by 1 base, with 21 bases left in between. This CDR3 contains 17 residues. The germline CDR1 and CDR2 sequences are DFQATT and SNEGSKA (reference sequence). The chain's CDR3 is CSATPEFGSGRTDTQYF. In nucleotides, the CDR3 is TGCAGTGCTACACCCGAGTTCGGGAGCGGACGCACAGATACGCAGTATTTT.

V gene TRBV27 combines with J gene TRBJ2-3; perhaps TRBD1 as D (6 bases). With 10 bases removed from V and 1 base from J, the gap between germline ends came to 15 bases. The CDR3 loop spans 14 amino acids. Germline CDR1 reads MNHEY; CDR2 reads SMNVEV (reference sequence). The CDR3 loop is CATQGVYGTDTQYF. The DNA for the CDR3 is TGTGCCACACAGGGAGTTTATGGCACAGATACGCAGTATTTT.

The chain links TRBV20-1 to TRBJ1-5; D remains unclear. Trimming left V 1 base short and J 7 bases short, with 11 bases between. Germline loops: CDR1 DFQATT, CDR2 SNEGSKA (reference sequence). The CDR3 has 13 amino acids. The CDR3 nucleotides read TGCAGTGCTAGAGCCGGGTCTCAGCAGCCCCAGCATTTT. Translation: CSARAGSQQPQHF.

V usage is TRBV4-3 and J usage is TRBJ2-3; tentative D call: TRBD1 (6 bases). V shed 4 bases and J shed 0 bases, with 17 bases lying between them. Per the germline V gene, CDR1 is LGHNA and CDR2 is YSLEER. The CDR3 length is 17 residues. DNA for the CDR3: TGCGCCAGCAGCCGGATCCGGGACACCCCTAGCACAGATACGCAGTATTTT. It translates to CASSRIRDTPSTDTQYF.

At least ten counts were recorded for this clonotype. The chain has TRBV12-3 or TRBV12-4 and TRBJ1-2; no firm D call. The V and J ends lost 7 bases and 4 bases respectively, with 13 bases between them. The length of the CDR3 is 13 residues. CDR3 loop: CASTTVGFYGYTF. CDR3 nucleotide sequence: TGTGCCAGCACAACGGTGGGCTTCTATGGCTACACCTTC.

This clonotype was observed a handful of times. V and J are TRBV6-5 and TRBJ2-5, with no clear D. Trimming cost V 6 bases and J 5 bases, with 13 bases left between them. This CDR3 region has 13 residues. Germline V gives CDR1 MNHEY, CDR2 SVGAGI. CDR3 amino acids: CASRLTILETQYF. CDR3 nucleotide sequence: TGTGCCAGCAGGCTCACCATACTTGAGACCCAGTACTTC.

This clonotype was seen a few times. Here the CDR3 DNA reads TGCGCCAGCAGCTTGGGACAGGGGGCGCTCTACGAGCAGTACTTC. Its protein product is CASSLGQGALYEQYF. This sequence joins TRBV5-1 and TRBJ2-7; 10 nucleotides align to TRBD1. The V gene's germline CDR1 is SGHRS and CDR2 YFSETQ. The CDR3 is made up of 15 amino acids. The V segment lost 0 bases and the J segment 3 bases; nucleotides outside the gene matches: 3.

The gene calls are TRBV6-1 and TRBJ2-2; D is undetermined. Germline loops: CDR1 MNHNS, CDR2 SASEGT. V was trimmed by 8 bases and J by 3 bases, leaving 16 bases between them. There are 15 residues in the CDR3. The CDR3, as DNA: TGTGCCAGCCCTAGACCAACCTCGGACACCGGGGAGCTGTTTTTT. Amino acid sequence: CASPRPTSDTGELFF.

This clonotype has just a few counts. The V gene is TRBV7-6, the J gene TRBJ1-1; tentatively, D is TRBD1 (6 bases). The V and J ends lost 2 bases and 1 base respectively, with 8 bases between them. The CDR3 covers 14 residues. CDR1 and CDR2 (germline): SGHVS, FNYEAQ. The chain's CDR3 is CASSLNRANTEAFF. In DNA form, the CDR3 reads TGTGCCAGCAGCTTAAACAGGGCGAACACTGAAGCTTTCTTT.

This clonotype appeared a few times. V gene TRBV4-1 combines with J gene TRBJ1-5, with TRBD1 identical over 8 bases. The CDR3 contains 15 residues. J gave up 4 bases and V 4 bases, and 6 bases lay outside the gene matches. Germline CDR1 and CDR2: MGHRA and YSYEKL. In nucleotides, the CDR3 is TGCGCCAGCAGCCCGACAGGGGCGACTAATCAGCCCCAGCATTTT. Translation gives CASSPTGATNQPQHF.

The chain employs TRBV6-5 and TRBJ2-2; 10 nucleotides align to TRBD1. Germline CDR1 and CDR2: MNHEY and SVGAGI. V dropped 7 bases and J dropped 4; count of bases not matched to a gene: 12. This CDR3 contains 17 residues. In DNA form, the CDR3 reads TGTGCCAGCATCTACCGTGCGGGACAGGGGATCACCGGGGAGCTGTTTTTT. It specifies CASIYRAGQGITGELFF.

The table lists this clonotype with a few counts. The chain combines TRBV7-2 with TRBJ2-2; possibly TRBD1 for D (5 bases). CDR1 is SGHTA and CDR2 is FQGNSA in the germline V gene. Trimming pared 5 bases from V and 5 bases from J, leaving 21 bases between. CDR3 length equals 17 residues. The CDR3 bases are TGTGCCAGCAGCCCCCTCGGGCAGGGCAGATGGACCGGGGAGCTGTTTTTT. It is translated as CASSPLGQGRWTGELFF. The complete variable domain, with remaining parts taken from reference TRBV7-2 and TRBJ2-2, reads GAGVSQSPSNKVTEKGKDVELRCDPISGHTALYWYRQSLGQGLEFLIYFQGNSAPDKSGLPSDRFSAERTGGSVSTLTIQRTQQEDSAVYLCASSPLGQGRWTGELFFGEGSRLTVL.